The 23 T cell receptor beta chains below all came from one sample that was sequenced in a study of cytomegalovirus exposure and HLA in healthy donors. Primers included in the PCR were 60 Vbeta and 13 Jbeta primers. The data were produced by immunoSEQ multiplex PCR, yet TCRdb's version contains in-frame clones alone and is incomplete. The sample lists around 280,000 clones, over 85% seen once, with about 2% in the top ten. Input material: PBMCs. The receptors come from a woman aged 18-30 years in good health and CMV-seronegative.

The rearrangement links TRBV11-2 to TRBJ1-4; weak D call: TRBD1 (6 bases). The germline V gene has CDR1 SGHAT and CDR2 FQNNGV. V dropped 2 bases and J dropped 2 bases, with 12 bases sitting between them. The CDR3 totals 16 residues. CDR3 in amino acids: CASSLTGRGTNEKLFF. In DNA, the CDR3 is TGTGCCAGCAGCTTAACAGGGAGGGGGACTAATGAAAAACTGTTTTTT.

The chain carries TRBV2 and TRBJ2-3, with 10 bases lining up with TRBD2. The CDR3 is made up of 17 amino acids. V gave up 4 bases and J gave up 2 bases; unmatched junction bases: 9. The germline CDR1 and CDR2 sequences are SNHLY and FYNNEI. The CDR3 sequence is CASSVPLAGGITDTQYF. The CDR3 DNA is TGTGCCAGCAGTGTCCCCTTAGCGGGGGGCATCACAGATACGCAGTATTTT.

V is TRBV5-1 and J is TRBJ2-1; D unclear. Trimming stripped 4 bases from V and 2 bases from J, with 19 bases between. CDR1 is SGHRS, CDR2 YFSETQ, per germline. The CDR3 totals 17 residues. CDR3 DNA sequence: TGCGCCAGCAGCCAGATCCGCGGCGGTGCCCCCTACAATGAGCAGTTCTTC. It is translated as CASSQIRGGAPYNEQFF.

For this clone: The junction departs from germline at one end; a sequencing error may be responsible. Other DNA variants within this sample encode the same CDR3. V is TRBV13 and J is TRBJ1-1, with 9 bases matching TRBD1. Germline V gene lookup returns CDR1 PRHDT and CDR2 FYEKMQ (reference sequence). This CDR3 contains 14 residues. CDR3 in amino acids: CASSLSTGGTEAFF. CDR3 coding DNA: TGTGCCAGCAGCTTATCGACAGGGGGAACTGAGGCTTTCTTT.

The rearrangement links TRBV11-2 to TRBJ1-6; tentatively, D is TRBD1 (5 bases). Germline values: CDR1 SGHAT, CDR2 FQNNGV. Trimming shortened V by 5 bases and J by 7 bases, and 18 bases separated the two germline ends. The CDR3 is made up of 16 amino acids. The CDR3 region is CASSPRGVRTNSPLHF. The CDR3 DNA reads TGTGCCAGCAGCCCCCGGGGGGTAAGGACGAATTCACCCCTCCACTTT. The full variable domain, its missing parts supplied by reference TRBV11-2 and TRBJ1-6, is EAGVAQSPRYKIIEKRQSVAFWCNPISGHATLYWYQQILGQGPKLLIQFQNNGVVDDSQLPKDRFSAERLKGVDSTLKIQPAKLEDSAVYLCASSPRGVRTNSPLHFGNGTRLTVT.

Note on this clone: Additional DNA sequences in this sample encode the identical CDR3. V gene TRBV18 combines with J gene TRBJ2-3, with D unclear. Trimming took off 2 bases at V and 2 bases at J, with 2 bases between the two ends. Germline lookup yields CDR1 KGHSH and CDR2 LQKENI. The CDR3 loop spans 12 amino acids. The CDR3 DNA reads TGTGCCAGCTCACCATACACAGATACGCAGTATTTT. Translation: CASSPYTDTQYF.

The chain employs TRBV11-3 and TRBJ2-5, with 15 bases lining up with TRBD2. CDR3 length: 16 amino acids. The germline CDR1 and CDR2 sequences are SGHNT and YENEEA. The ends lost 4 bases at V and 5 bases at J; junction bases unmatched: 5. The CDR3 region is CASSSGLAGGRETQYF. CDR3 nucleotide sequence: TGTGCCAGCAGCTCGGGACTAGCGGGGGGCCGGGAGACCCAGTACTTC.

This clone showed up just once. The chain couples TRBV6-6 to TRBJ1-5, with a weak D call TRBD1 (6 bases). This CDR3 region has 14 residues. Germline CDR1 reads MNHNY; CDR2 reads SVGAGI (reference sequence). CDR3 in DNA: TGTTCCACGATAGGGGGTTATAGCAATCAGCCCCAGCATTTT. Amino acids: CSTIGGYSNQPQHF.

This clone appeared once. The chain recombines TRBV5-6 with TRBJ1-2, with 7 bases matching TRBD1. CDR3 length: 14 amino acids. J gave up 6 bases and V 3 bases, and 8 bases lay outside the gene matches. In germline, CDR1 is SGHDT, CDR2 YYEEEE. CDR3 sequence: CASSWTTGSHGYTF. The CDR3 DNA reads as TGTGCCAGCAGCTGGACGACAGGGAGTCATGGCTACACCTTC.

This clone occurred once. The rearrangement joins TRBV21-1 to TRBJ1-2. TRBV21-1 is a pseudogene segment. This CDR3 has 13 residues. The CDR3 sequence is CAPGDLGEYGYTF. Written as DNA, the CDR3 is TGTGCCCCGGGGGACCTGGGAGAGTATGGCTACACCTTC.

This clone was recorded once. The rearrangement joins TRBV5-4 to TRBJ2-2, with TRBD1 identical over 7 bases. Germline V gene lookup returns CDR1 SGHNT and CDR2 YYREEE (reference sequence). Trimming at V came to 4 bases and at J to 6 bases, leaving 12 bases not matched to a gene. The CDR3 consists of 16 residues. The CDR3 nucleotides are TGTGCCAGCAGCCCGGACGCAGGGGGTCGGGCCGGGGAGCTGTTTTTT. It is translated as CASSPDAGGRAGELFF.

The rearrangement uses TRBV10-3 and TRBJ1-1; D uncertain. The CDR3 totals 12 residues. V lost 2 bases to trimming and J lost 3 bases, with 4 bases between them. The germline gives CDR1 ENHRY, CDR2 SYGVKD. The CDR3 spells CAISEEYTEAFF. As DNA, the CDR3 is TGTGCCATCAGTGAGGAGTACACTGAAGCTTTCTTT.

The chain is built from TRBV19 and TRBJ1-6; 7 bases match TRBD1. Unmatched junction bases numbered 12, after V lost 7 bases and J lost 9 bases. This CDR3 contains 15 residues. The V gene's germline CDR1 is LNHDA and CDR2 SQIVND (reference sequence). The CDR3 DNA is TGTGCCAGTACCCACCTTAAGACAGGGCCTTCACCCCTCCACTTT. Translated, it gives CASTHLKTGPSPLHF.

The chain couples TRBV2 to TRBJ2-1; D gene uncertain. The CDR3 sequence is 14 residues long. Germline loops: CDR1 SNHLY, CDR2 FYNNEI. V lost 8 bases and J lost 3, with 14 bases in between. CDR3 in DNA: TGTGCCAGCGAAACTTTATACCACTACAATGAGCAGTTCTTC. Translated, it gives CASETLYHYNEQFF.

The CDR3: CASSILAGGNNEQFF. The DNA for the CDR3 is TGTGCCAGTAGTATACTAGCGGGGGGGAACAATGAGCAGTTCTTC. The genes are TRBV19 and TRBJ2-1, with 12 bases lining up with TRBD2. This CDR3 contains 15 residues. V trimming: 2 bases; J trimming: 5 bases; junction bases outside the gene matches: 1. Germline assignment: CDR1 LNHDA and CDR2 SQIVND (reference sequence).

This sequence joins TRBV4-1 and TRBJ2-3; TRBD2 agrees at 10 bases. Germline lookup yields CDR1 MGHRA and CDR2 YSYEKL. CDR3 length: 16 residues. Trimming cost V 1 base and J 2 bases; bases outside gene matches: 3. The CDR3 DNA reads TGCGCCAGCAGCCAAGGAACTAGCGGGGCCACAGATACGCAGTATTTT. Translating it yields CASSQGTSGATDTQYF.

The rearrangement uses TRBV5-4 and TRBJ2-5; tentatively, D is TRBD2 (6 bases). The J call may not be correct, given that the DNA end is closer to TRBJ2-7. The germline V gene has CDR1 SGHNT and CDR2 YYREEE (reference sequence). CDR3 length equals 15 residues. The CDR3 nucleotides are TGTGCCAGCAGCTTGAGTTACGGGAGCTCCTACGAGCAGTACTTC. This gives the protein CASSLSYGSSYEQYF.

J is TRBJ2-2 and V is TRBV5-1; possibly TRBD2 for D (6 bases). Germline V gene lookup returns CDR1 SGHRS and CDR2 YFSETQ. The CDR3 runs to 15 residues. Trimming stripped 4 bases from V and 5 bases from J, with 15 bases between. The CDR3 loop reads CASSLTGVRTGELFF. The CDR3, as DNA: TGCGCCAGCAGCCTGACGGGGGTAAGGACCGGGGAGCTGTTTTTT.

In DNA, the CDR3 is TGCAGCGTTGCAGGGACTAGCGGCACTTACTCCTACAATGAGCAGTTCTTC. Its translation is CSVAGTSGTYSYNEQFF. The V gene is TRBV29-1, the J gene TRBJ2-1, with TRBD2 matching 11 bases. The V segment lost 4 bases and the J segment 0 bases; nucleotides outside the gene matches: 8. The germline CDR1 and CDR2 sequences are SQVTM and ANQGSEA. The CDR3 loop spans 17 amino acids.

V is TRBV2 and J is TRBJ1-1, with 7 positions matching TRBD1. J gave up 11 bases and V 1 base, and 13 bases lay outside the gene matches. CDR1 and CDR2 from the germline V gene are SNHLY and FYNNEI. The CDR3 loop spans 15 amino acids. The CDR3 DNA sequence: TGTGCCAGCAGTGAAGAAAGGTACGAGGGGGCGGATGCTTTCTTT. Amino acids: CASSEERYEGADAFF.

The rearrangement joins TRBV5-1 to TRBJ2-5; D is possibly TRBD2 (5 bases). The CDR3 has 15 residues. Germline CDR1 SGHRS, CDR2 YFSETQ. Trimming took off 0 bases at V and 3 bases at J, with 12 bases between the two ends. The CDR3 is CASSLVTGLEETQYF. The CDR3 DNA sequence: TGCGCCAGCAGCTTGGTGACGGGATTGGAAGAGACCCAGTACTTC.

The V and J genes are TRBV10-2 and TRBJ2-3; 10 positions agree with TRBD2. The CDR3 runs to 15 residues. Trimming took 4 bases from V and 2 from J; bases not matched to a gene: 3. Germline CDR1 and CDR2: WSHSY and SAAADI. The CDR3 DNA reads as TGCGCCAGCAGTGGTAGCGGGGGGTTCACAGATACGCAGTATTTT. Translation gives CASSGSGGFTDTQYF.

The V call is TRBV5-4, the J call TRBJ2-1, with D perhaps TRBD2 (5 bases). V lost 0 bases to trimming and J lost 8 bases, with 6 bases between them. The CDR3 runs to 12 residues. The germline V gene encodes CDR1 SGHNT and CDR2 YYREEE (reference sequence). The chain's CDR3 is CASSLGRDEQFF. For the CDR3, the DNA is TGTGCCAGCAGCTTGGGGCGGGATGAGCAGTTCTTC.